What follows is one T cell receptor beta chain and its context. What it binds is not known. Random hexamers were used to reverse transcribe about 0.45 to 1 ug of RNA. TCR beta CDR3 was amplified by immunoSEQ covering 54 Vbeta and 13 Jbeta. TCRdb redid the calling of the immunoSEQ multiplex PCR reads with MiXCR, one entry per CDR3 protein. This table has under 150,000 distinct CDR3 sequences, about 95% appearing once. This specimen belongs to a study of CD8 T cells in Susac syndrome. Findings and caveats of the study: That the number of individuals in its TCR sequencing and HLA analysis was relatively small was acknowledged by the study.

Germline V lookup: CDR1 SQVTM, CDR2 ANQGSEA. CDR3 length equals 14 residues. The V end lost 6 bases, the J end lost 0 bases, and 9 bases lay between the germline ends. TCR beta from blood CD8+ and CD4+ T cells was sequenced. The receptor was derived from a human donor with multiple sclerosis. The material sequenced was CD4+ T cells from PBMCs. The chain combines TRBV29-1 with TRBJ2-6; D assignment may be TRBD1 or TRBD2 (5 bases each). CDR3 protein: CSVGPTSGANVLTF. The DNA of the CDR3 is TGCAGCGTGGGACCGACCTCTGGGGCCAACGTCCTGACTTTC.